Listed here are 27 T cell receptor beta chains from one sample, sequenced in a study of T cell responses to AZD1222 COVID-19 vaccine (dated by TCRdb to the early 2020s). The sample's time point label, in plain terms: baseline before first vaccination. The library was produced with the immunoSEQ multiplex PCR assay. The table was pulled from immuneACCESS by TCRdb, which kept in-frame rearrangements only. Such tables lose some clones; where checked, under half of the loss comes from unresolved V genes, and the rest has no known cause. The sample yields 95,000 to 150,000 clones; 70% to 90% were counted once. Approximately 7.5% of the sample rests with the top ten. Material: peripheral blood, obtained on day 0 of AZD1222 vaccination. Every receptor here comes from an adult in good health.

This clone was detected only once. The chain links TRBV13 to TRBJ2-5, with 7 bases lining up with TRBD2. Germline V lookup: CDR1 PRHDT, CDR2 FYEKMQ (reference sequence). Trimming cost V 5 bases and J 9 bases; bases outside gene matches: 9. The CDR3 runs 13 residues. The CDR3: CASSTPSAGAQYF. Here the CDR3 DNA reads TGTGCCAGCAGCACCCCGTCGGCGGGGGCCCAGTACTTC.

This rearrangement joins TRBV9 to TRBJ1-2; no firm D call. This CDR3 comprises 12 residues. Deletions cut 4 bases from V and 7 bases from J, with 11 bases between. CDR1 SGDLS and CDR2 YYNGEE come from the germline V gene. The CDR3 loop reads CASSPLGFGYTF. The CDR3 DNA follows: TGTGCCAGCAGCCCTTTGGGATTTGGCTACACCTTC.

The chain links TRBV9 to TRBJ2-1; the match to TRBD1 covers 11 bases. The CDR3 contains 17 residues. Germline-derived CDR1 and CDR2 are SGDLS and YYNGEE. Losses at the gene ends were 4 bases for V and 7 bases for J; bases not matched to a gene: 13. The CDR3, as DNA: TGTGCCAGCAGCCCCAGGGGAGTGGGACAGGGGGGTAATGAGCAGTTCTTC. Translating gives CASSPRGVGQGGNEQFF.

This chain uses TRBV28 with TRBJ2-1; D is ambiguous. The CDR3 consists of 15 residues. In germline, CDR1 is MDHEN, CDR2 SYDVKM. V was trimmed by 2 bases and J by 9 bases, leaving 17 bases between them. The CDR3 is CASSLESPRSGEQFF. The CDR3 nucleotides read TGTGCCAGCAGTTTAGAGAGCCCTAGAAGTGGTGAGCAGTTCTTC.

The count of this clone is one. The chain recombines TRBV19 with TRBJ1-2; D is perhaps TRBD1 (5 bases). V shed 5 bases and J shed 5 bases, with 9 bases lying between them. This CDR3 region has 12 residues. The V gene's germline CDR1 is LNHDA and CDR2 SQIVND (reference sequence). The CDR3: CASSQGLYGYTF. The CDR3 coding sequence is TGTGCCAGTAGTCAGGGATTGTATGGCTACACCTTC.

The gene calls are TRBV28 and TRBJ1-1; 10 positions agree with TRBD1. The J segment lost 1 base and the V segment lost 6 bases, leaving 5 bases of the junction unmatched. The length of the CDR3 is 15 residues. In germline, CDR1 is MDHEN, CDR2 SYDVKM. The CDR3 sequence: CASSPGQGTNTEAFF. In DNA form, the CDR3 reads TGTGCCAGCAGCCCGGGACAGGGGACGAACACTGAAGCTTTCTTT.

The gene calls are TRBV7-9 and TRBJ1-1; possible D gene TRBD1, 5 bases. CDR3 length equals 14 residues. Trimming left V 5 bases short and J 0 bases short, with 10 bases between. From germline, CDR1 is SEHNR and CDR2 FQNEAQ (reference sequence). CDR3 in DNA: TGTGCCAGCAGCCGAGGGACGGTGAACACTGAAGCTTTCTTT. Translation gives CASSRGTVNTEAFF.

The J gene is TRBJ2-1, the V gene TRBV4-3; possible D gene TRBD2, 7 bases. Germline CDR1 and CDR2: LGHNA and YSLEER. The V end lost 4 bases, the J end lost 6 bases, and 13 bases lay between the germline ends. CDR3 length equals 14 residues. DNA for the CDR3: TGCGCCAGCAGCCTAGAACGGGGGGCCAATGAGCAGTTCTTC. Encoded protein: CASSLERGANEQFF.

The DNA for the CDR3 is TGTGCCATCAGTGACCCTTCTGGGGCCAACGTCCTGACTTTC. Protein sequence: CAISDPSGANVLTF. The chain links TRBV10-3 to TRBJ2-6; no firm D call. This CDR3 has 14 residues. Trimming pared 3 bases from V and 1 base from J, leaving 4 bases between. Germline V gene sequence: CDR1 ENHRY, CDR2 SYGVKD.

The rearrangement uses TRBV28 and TRBJ1-3, with D unresolved. Trimming took off 7 bases at V and 4 bases at J, with 8 bases between the two ends. Germline CDR1 MDHEN, CDR2 SYDVKM. This CDR3 comprises 12 residues. This CDR3 is CASNQSGNTIYF. CDR3 nucleotides: TGTGCCAGCAACCAGAGCGGAAACACCATATATTTT.

V usage is TRBV19 and J usage is TRBJ1-1; 8 nucleotides agree with TRBD1. The CDR3 sequence is 15 residues long. Germline V CDR1 and CDR2: LNHDA, SQIVND (reference sequence). The junction had 8 bases not matched to a gene; V was cut back by 4 bases and J by 4 bases. The CDR3 sequence is CASSRQGRDSTEAFF. CDR3 DNA sequence: TGTGCCAGTAGTAGACAGGGGAGGGACAGCACTGAAGCTTTCTTT.

The gene calls are TRBV24-1 and TRBJ2-7; tentative D call: TRBD2 (6 bases). Per the germline V gene, CDR1 is KGHDR and CDR2 is SFDVKD. This CDR3 has 14 amino acids. The V and J ends lost 3 bases and 5 bases respectively, with 13 bases between them. The CDR3 protein is CATSDAGRFHEQYF. CDR3 DNA sequence: TGTGCCACCAGTGATGCGGGAAGGTTCCACGAGCAGTACTTC.

This rearrangement joins TRBV3-1 (or the pseudogene TRBV3-2) to TRBJ2-1; TRBD2 matches at 9 bases. V dropped 4 bases and J dropped 5; count of bases not matched to a gene: 9. Germline V CDR1 and CDR2: LGHDT, YNNKEL (reference sequence). This CDR3 has 16 amino acids. In DNA, the CDR3 is TGTGCCAGCAGCCGTAGGGGGCGGGGGGGCAACAATGAGCAGTTCTTC. It encodes CASSRRGRGGNNEQFF.

There are a few counts of this clone. The gene calls are TRBV29-1 and TRBJ2-7, with D possibly being TRBD2 (5 bases). Per the germline V gene, CDR1 is SQVTM and CDR2 is ANQGSEA. V lost 1 base, J lost 4 bases, and 8 bases lay in between. This CDR3 comprises 12 residues. The DNA of the CDR3 is TGCAGCGTTGAAGTATCGGGGTACGAGCAGTACTTC. Residues: CSVEVSGYEQYF.

This chain joins TRBV15 and TRBJ1-5, with 11 positions matching TRBD1. Germline V gene lookup returns CDR1 LNHNV and CDR2 YYDKDF (reference sequence). Trimming removed 8 bases from V and 4 bases from J; junction bases left unmatched: 10. CDR3 length: 16 amino acids. Here the CDR3 reads CATHPRTGGANQPQHF. CDR3 sequence (DNA): TGTGCCACCCACCCCAGGACAGGGGGCGCGAATCAGCCCCAGCATTTT.

The chain combines TRBV2 with TRBJ2-1; unclear D gene. V lost 7 bases and J 4 bases, leaving 17 bases between the germline ends. Looked up from germline, CDR1 is SNHLY and CDR2 is FYNNEI. This CDR3 region has 15 residues. CDR3 in DNA: TGTGCCAGCACCCTGAATAGAAGGGAATACAATGAGCAGTTCTTC. Its translation: CASTLNRREYNEQFF.

This sequence joins TRBV18 and TRBJ1-1; D uncertain. Trimming cost V 4 bases and J 2 bases, with 8 bases left between them. Germline V gene lookup returns CDR1 KGHSH and CDR2 LQKENI. The CDR3 loop spans 13 amino acids. This chain's CDR3 is CASSQQSNTEAFF. As DNA, the CDR3 is TGTGCCAGCTCACAGCAGAGTAACACTGAAGCTTTCTTT. The full variable domain, with the rest looked up from reference TRBV18 and TRBJ1-1, is NAGVMQNPRHLVRRRGQEARLRCSPMKGHSHVYWYRQLPEEGLKFMVYLQKENIIDESGMPKERFSAEFPKEGPSILRIQQVVRGDSAAYFCASSQQSNTEAFFGQGTRLTVV.

This chain links TRBV10-3 with TRBJ1-3, with 7 bases fitting TRBD1. V shed 6 bases, J shed 1 base, and the junction held 0 bases outside the gene matches. The CDR3 is made up of 13 amino acids. CDR1 and CDR2 from the germline V gene are ENHRY and SYGVKD. CDR3 protein: CAIRTGSGNTIYF. The DNA of the CDR3 is TGTGCCATCAGGACAGGGTCTGGAAACACCATATATTTT.

The V call is TRBV18, the J call TRBJ2-7; the match to TRBD1 covers 9 bases. Trimming took 0 bases from V and 5 from J; bases not matched to a gene: 5. Per the germline V gene, CDR1 is KGHSH and CDR2 is LQKENI. There are 15 residues in the CDR3. In DNA, the CDR3 is TGTGCCAGCTCACCACCGGGGACAGGGTACCACGAGCAGTACTTC. This gives the protein CASSPPGTGYHEQYF. The full variable domain, with the rest looked up from reference TRBV18 and TRBJ2-7, is NAGVMQNPRHLVRRRGQEARLRCSPMKGHSHVYWYRQLPEEGLKFMVYLQKENIIDESGMPKERFSAEFPKEGPSILRIQQVVRGDSAAYFCASSPPGTGYHEQYFGPGTRLTVT.

The chain recombines TRBV23-1 with TRBJ2-2; possible D gene TRBD2, 6 bases. TRBV23-1 is assigned to the ORF class and has an uncertain function. The CDR3 spans 14 residues. V lost 4 bases to trimming and J lost 5 bases, with 11 bases between them. The CDR3 sequence: CASSPRGRTGELFF. The DNA for the CDR3 is TGCGCCAGCAGTCCCCGGGGGAGGACCGGGGAGCTGTTTTTT.

This clone showed up just once. The chain links TRBV3-1 (or the pseudogene TRBV3-2) to TRBJ2-1; D not certain. The CDR3 runs to 13 residues. V was shortened by 3 bases and J by 4 bases, with 7 bases between the two germline ends. The germline CDR1 and CDR2 sequences are LGHDT and YNNKEL (reference sequence). The CDR3 reads CASSQQAYNEQFF. CDR3 DNA sequence: TGTGCCAGCAGCCAGCAGGCGTACAATGAGCAGTTCTTC.

The chain uses TRBV2 and TRBJ2-3; D call uncertain. Germline V CDR1 and CDR2: SNHLY, FYNNEI. Trimming took 6 bases from V and 1 from J, leaving 14 bases between them. The CDR3 consists of 15 residues. CDR3 in amino acids: CASRALVPGTDTQYF. The CDR3 DNA reads as TGTGCCAGCAGGGCCTTAGTCCCCGGCACAGATACGCAGTATTTT.

This CDR3 reads CASSSGGTYGYTF. CDR3 nucleotide sequence: TGTGCCAGCAGCTCAGGGGGAACCTATGGCTACACCTTC. The V call is TRBV12-3 or TRBV12-4, the J call TRBJ1-2; TRBD1 matches 7 bases. V gave up 6 bases and J gave up 4 bases; unmatched junction bases: 5. There are 13 residues in the CDR3.

The sample holds one count of this clone. V and J are TRBV5-1 and TRBJ1-1; D may be TRBD1 (5 bases). Trimming took 4 bases from V and 2 from J, leaving 12 bases between them. Germline V gene sequence: CDR1 SGHRS, CDR2 YFSETQ. CDR3 length equals 14 residues. The CDR3 coding sequence is TGCGCCAGCAGCGGGATGACAGCTAACACTGAAGCTTTCTTT. Its protein product is CASSGMTANTEAFF.

V and J are TRBV12-3 or TRBV12-4 and TRBJ1-4; D is undetermined. Between the trimmed V and J ends, which lost 6 bases and 3 bases, there was a span of 8 bases. The CDR3 consists of 13 residues. CDR3: CASSPASNEKLFF. The CDR3 DNA follows: TGTGCCAGCAGCCCAGCCTCTAATGAAAAACTGTTTTTT.

This chain uses TRBV5-1 with TRBJ1-2; possible D gene TRBD1, 5 bases. The CDR3 consists of 12 residues. Germline CDR1 is SGHRS and CDR2 is YFSETQ. Trimming left V 4 bases short and J 4 bases short, with 8 bases between. The CDR3 region has the DNA TGCGCCAGCAGCCCCGACAGCTATGGCTACACCTTC. This codes for CASSPDSYGYTF.

The chain employs TRBV6-4 and TRBJ1-1; D call uncertain. V lost 2 bases to trimming and J lost 6 bases, with 10 bases between them. The CDR3 runs to 13 residues. Germline V gene sequence: CDR1 MRHNA, CDR2 SNTAGT. The CDR3: CASSDVMGSEAFF. DNA for the CDR3: TGTGCCAGCAGTGACGTAATGGGTTCTGAAGCTTTCTTT.